Listed below are T cell receptor beta chains from one sample, sequenced in a study of cytomegalovirus exposure and HLA in healthy donors. Assay: immunoSEQ multiplex PCR; the TCRdb copy retains only in-frame clones and omits some. The table records hundreds of thousands of clones, about 80% of them present only once. The sample was PBMCs. These receptors originate from a woman aged 55-75 years in good health and CMV-seropositive. Both conserved end residues are part of each CDR3. Fields, in order: V gene, D gene, CDR3 protein. D genes are given only for firm matches.

TRBV29-1,TRBD2,CSVSLAGVSYEQYF
TRBV14,TRBD2,CASSPLSGRGNNEQFF
TRBV5-1,TRBD1,CASSLGQGDNQPQHF
TRBV28,TRBD1,CASSLWGTGGVKTNEKLFF
TRBV5-6,TRBD2,CASGRLAGTETQYF
TRBV30,TRBD1,CAWGLVTGGSSPLHF
TRBV5-6,TRBD2,CASSSIAGGSTDTQYF
TRBV5-5,.,CASSVTFYGYTF
TRBV18,.,CASSPYQGLTDTQYF
TRBV5-1,.,CASSLAGATNEKLFF
TRBV28,TRBD2,CASNTLGELAGNTDTQYF
TRBV7-9,.,CASSPQARAGGNTIYF
TRBV25-1,TRBD2,CASSESLAGGQETQYF
TRBV5-8,.,CASSFDIDYGYTF
TRBV27,.,CASSLIGGAYNEQFF
TRBV6-1,TRBD1,CASSVQGRTEAFF